The 15 T cell receptor beta chains presented below share a single source sample, sequenced in a study of blood T cells in healthy people across ages. The use of a sample-barcoded 5' primer and a J-beta primer mix characterized a second PCR of roughly 6 to 11 cycles. Via MiXCR, TCRdb re-called the 5' RACE reads, giving one row per CDR3 protein. The data show roughly 1.5 million distinct CDR3 sequences, less than 45% seen once. Specimen: blood. The receptor source for this set is a woman between 18 and 29 years old in good health.

As DNA, the CDR3 is TGCAGTGCTAGAGTGGGGGTCCGCACAGATACGCAGTATTTT. As protein: CSARVGVRTDTQYF. The chain is built from TRBV20-1 and TRBJ2-3, with D possibly called TRBD1 or TRBD2 (5 bases each). Per germline, CDR1 DFQATT and CDR2 SNEGSKA (reference sequence). The CDR3 contains 14 residues. V was shortened by 1 base and J by 1 base, with 9 bases between the two germline ends.

This chain joins TRBV28 and TRBJ1-2; no firm D call. The CDR3 has 14 residues. From germline, CDR1 is MDHEN and CDR2 SYDVKM. V was trimmed by 5 bases and J by 3 bases, leaving 13 bases between them. CDR3 loop: CASSPSLGHYGYTF. The CDR3 bases are TGTGCCAGCAGTCCCTCTCTAGGGCACTATGGCTACACCTTC.

Remarks on this clonotype: The germline gene is not matched at one end of the junction; a read error may be the cause. The chain joins TRBV12-3 or TRBV12-4 to TRBJ2-7; D remains unclear. The CDR3 is made up of 13 amino acids. CDR3 sequence: CASSLILAYEQYF. In nucleotides, the CDR3 is TGTGCCAGCAGTTTGATACTGGCCTATGAGCAGTACTTC.

The chain combines TRBV7-2 with TRBJ2-3, with D perhaps matching TRBD1 or TRBD2 (5 bases each). CDR1 is SGHTA and CDR2 is FQGNSA in the germline V gene. This CDR3 comprises 15 residues. Between the trimmed V and J ends, which lost 5 bases and 2 bases, there was a span of 14 bases. In DNA, the CDR3 is TGTGCCAGCAGCCCCGGGGCCTACTACACAGATACGCAGTATTTT. Its translation is CASSPGAYYTDTQYF.

V usage is TRBV12-3 or TRBV12-4 and J usage is TRBJ2-5, with D possibly matching TRBD1 (6 bases). CDR3 size: 14 residues. V was shortened by 7 bases and J by 5 bases, with 17 bases between the two germline ends. The CDR3 region has the DNA TGTGCCAGCACCGGATGGACAGAGGAGGAGACCCAGTACTTC. It yields the protein CASTGWTEEETQYF.

The chain joins TRBV20-1 to TRBJ1-1, with 7 bases that match TRBD1. V was pared by 6 bases and J by 2 bases, with 12 bases of the junction left unmatched. This CDR3 has 15 amino acids. The V gene's germline CDR1 is DFQATT and CDR2 SNEGSKA (reference sequence). CDR3 sequence reads: CSAGGGRGINTEAFF. The CDR3 DNA reads TGCAGTGCGGGAGGGGGCAGGGGGATTAACACTGAAGCTTTCTTT.

The rearrangement links TRBV20-1 to TRBJ2-7, with 10 bases fitting TRBD1. This CDR3 has 13 amino acids. CDR1 and CDR2 (germline): DFQATT, SNEGSKA (reference sequence). Trimming cost V 6 bases and J 6 bases; bases outside gene matches: 8. This chain's CDR3 is CSANRDRGREQYF. As DNA, the CDR3 is TGCAGTGCCAACCGGGACAGGGGACGCGAGCAGTACTTC.

The gene calls are TRBV14 and TRBJ2-7, with D tentatively TRBD2 (6 bases). The CDR3 extends over 14 amino acids. With 0 bases removed from V and 6 bases from J, the gap between germline ends came to 12 bases. CDR1 SGHDN and CDR2 FVKESK come from the germline V gene. CDR3 sequence reads: CASSQEFQGGEQYF. CDR3 nucleotides: TGTGCCAGCAGCCAAGAATTCCAGGGAGGCGAGCAGTACTTC.

This clonotype was seen only once. The chain joins TRBV28 to TRBJ2-1, with TRBD2 matching 11 bases. This CDR3 region has 16 residues. From germline, CDR1 is MDHEN and CDR2 SYDVKM. V trimming: 5 bases; J trimming: 8 bases; junction bases outside the gene matches: 11. The CDR3 loop reads CASSLSSSGRRYEQFF. The CDR3 region has the DNA TGTGCCAGCAGTCTAAGCTCTAGCGGGAGGAGGTATGAGCAGTTCTTC.

J is TRBJ2-7 and V is TRBV20-1; D call uncertain. The CDR3 is 13 amino acids. Germline V gives CDR1 DFQATT, CDR2 SNEGSKA (reference sequence). V was pared by 0 bases and J by 6 bases, with 12 bases between. The CDR3 DNA reads TGCAGTGCTAGAGATCTAGTAGCCTCCGAGCAGTACTTC. Its translation: CSARDLVASEQYF.

The chain combines TRBV12-3 or TRBV12-4 with TRBJ2-1, with D maybe TRBD2 (6 bases). Trimming removed 6 bases from V and 0 bases from J, with 9 bases in between. This CDR3 contains 14 residues. The CDR3 DNA is TGTGCCAGCAGGGACGGGGGCTCCTACAATGAGCAGTTCTTC. The encoded protein is CASRDGGSYNEQFF.

This chain connects TRBV20-1 to TRBJ2-4; D is ambiguous. CDR3 length: 12 residues. Deletions cut 1 base from V and 7 bases from J, with 8 bases between. Germline-derived CDR1 and CDR2 are DFQATT and SNEGSKA (reference sequence). The CDR3 DNA follows: TGCAGTGCTAGAGCACAGAATAACATTCAGTACTTC. Protein sequence: CSARAQNNIQYF.

The DNA of the CDR3 is TGTGCCAGCAGTCCGTTTCGCCTCGGGGGTCCGTCCCAAGAGACCCAGTACTTC. This gives the protein CASSPFRLGGPSQETQYF. This sequence joins TRBV12-3 or TRBV12-4 and TRBJ2-5; D possibly corresponds to TRBD2 (6 bases). Deletions cut 5 bases from V and 1 base from J, with 23 bases between. This CDR3 comprises 18 residues.

This clonotype was found a few times. J is TRBJ2-7 and V is TRBV5-1; D possibly matches TRBD1 or TRBD2 (5 bases each). The V gene's germline CDR1 is SGHRS and CDR2 YFSETQ. V lost 0 bases and J lost 2, with 12 bases in between. This CDR3 region has 15 residues. For the CDR3, the DNA is TGCGCCAGCAGCTTGGGATGGGGACCCACCTACGAGCAGTACTTC. Translating gives CASSLGWGPTYEQYF. The full variable domain, in which reference TRBV5-1 and TRBJ2-7 provide the parts outside the CDR3, is KAGVTQTPRYLIKTRGQQVTLSCSPISGHRSVSWYQQTPGQGLQFLFEYFSETQRNKGNFPGRFSGRQFSNSRSEMNVSTLELGDSALYLCASSLGWGPTYEQYFGPGTRLTVT.

The sample holds a few counts of this clonotype. This chain joins TRBV5-1 and TRBJ2-5, with TRBD2 matching 10 bases. This CDR3 has 16 amino acids. The germline gives CDR1 SGHRS, CDR2 YFSETQ. The trim removed 3 bases at V and 4 bases at J, leaving 9 bases unmatched. CDR3 in DNA: TGCGCCAGCAGCTACAGCGGGGGGGCCGGGCGAGAGACCCAGTACTTC. This codes for CASSYSGGAGRETQYF.